This entry lists 10 T cell receptor beta chains sequenced from one sample in a study of blood T cell repertoires in COVID-19. Using immunoSEQ multiplex PCR, the repertoire was profiled, and TCRdb retains in-frame clones only, with some absent. Counted here are roughly 120,000 clones, about 85% occurring once; the ten biggest clones make up 5% to 6%. What was sequenced was peripheral blood. Receptor source: a woman aged 55-70 years with COVID-19, enrolled during active disease.

This chain connects TRBV2 to TRBJ2-7, with D possibly TRBD1 on 5 matching bases. Germline V lookup: CDR1 SNHLY, CDR2 FYNNEI. Deletions cut 6 bases from V and 7 bases from J, with 16 bases between. This CDR3 region has 13 residues. Here the CDR3 DNA reads TGTGCCAGCAGCCCCGGATGGGCAGGGGAGCAGTACTTC. Translation gives CASSPGWAGEQYF.

The V call is TRBV27, the J call TRBJ1-1, with D perhaps TRBD1 (5 bases). The length of the CDR3 is 14 residues. Germline values: CDR1 MNHEY, CDR2 SMNVEV (reference sequence). V was shortened by 5 bases and J by 5 bases, with 15 bases between the two germline ends. The CDR3 DNA follows: TGTGCCAGCAGTGGGGGACTGGGTTCTACTGAAGCTTTCTTT. It yields the protein CASSGGLGSTEAFF.

The CDR3 loop is CASSIGQGGNQPQHF. CDR3 bases: TGTGCCAGCAGCATCGGACAGGGTGGCAATCAGCCCCAGCATTTT. The chain has TRBV9 and TRBJ1-5, with 8 bases fitting TRBD1. Per germline, CDR1 SGDLS and CDR2 YYNGEE. The CDR3 loop spans 15 amino acids. V trimming: 4 bases; J trimming: 2 bases; junction bases outside the gene matches: 5.

The V and J genes are TRBV27 and TRBJ1-4, with TRBD1 matching over 7 bases. The CDR3 loop spans 14 amino acids. Germline loops: CDR1 MNHEY, CDR2 SMNVEV (reference sequence). With V trimmed by 6 bases and J by 4 bases, 5 bases remained unmatched. Here the CDR3 DNA reads TGTGCCAGCAGGACAGGGATGGGTAATGAAAAACTGTTTTTT. It specifies CASRTGMGNEKLFF.

The rearrangement links TRBV3-1 (or the pseudogene TRBV3-2) to TRBJ2-5, with TRBD2 matching over 13 bases. The V gene end was trimmed by 0 bases and the J gene end by 5 bases; junction bases not matched to a gene: 6. CDR1 and CDR2 (germline): LGHDT, YNNKEL (reference sequence). The CDR3 has 17 residues. As DNA, the CDR3 is TGTGCCAGCAGCCAAGATGGGACTAGCGGGGTAGGGGAGACCCAGTACTTC. This codes for CASSQDGTSGVGETQYF.

Turning to this clone: Other DNA sequences in the same sample also yield this CDR3. CDR3 coding DNA: TGTGCCAGCAGCTTAGACAGGGATCAGCCCCAGCATTTT. Encoded protein: CASSLDRDQPQHF. J is TRBJ1-5 and V is TRBV11-2, with D tentatively TRBD1 (5 bases). CDR1 and CDR2 from the germline V gene are SGHAT and FQNNGV. The CDR3 is 13 amino acids. Between the trimmed V and J ends, which lost 0 bases and 5 bases, there was a span of 5 bases.

The chain employs TRBV6-1 and TRBJ1-2, with 10 bases matching TRBD1. With 2 bases clipped from V and 6 bases from J, the junction kept 6 bases outside the gene matches. CDR3 length: 15 residues. The germline CDR1 and CDR2 sequences are MNHNS and SASEGT. CDR3: CASSERTGGSDGYTF. CDR3 nucleotide sequence: TGTGCCAGCAGTGAACGGACAGGGGGATCGGATGGCTACACCTTC.

V and J are TRBV9 and TRBJ1-6, with D perhaps TRBD1 (6 bases). The CDR3 is 14 residues long. The V end was cut by 2 bases, the J end by 9 bases, with 12 bases between. In germline, CDR1 is SGDLS, CDR2 YYNGEE. This CDR3 is CASSVATGGSPLHF. CDR3 DNA sequence: TGTGCCAGCAGCGTGGCGACAGGTGGTTCACCCCTCCACTTT.

The chain recombines TRBV9 with TRBJ1-2; D perhaps matches TRBD1 (5 bases). CDR3 length equals 14 residues. Trimming cost V 3 bases and J 0 bases, with 9 bases left between them. Germline lookup yields CDR1 SGDLS and CDR2 YYNGEE. The CDR3 loop is CASSEQEANYGYTF. The CDR3 bases are TGTGCCAGCAGCGAACAGGAAGCTAACTATGGCTACACCTTC.

This rearrangement joins TRBV27 to TRBJ2-7; a weak D match, TRBD1 (5 bases). The CDR3 is made up of 12 amino acids. V was clipped by 8 bases and J by 0 bases, with 8 bases between them. Germline lookup yields CDR1 MNHEY and CDR2 SMNVEV (reference sequence). CDR3: CASGHSSYEQYF. Written as DNA, the CDR3 is TGTGCCAGCGGACACAGCTCCTACGAGCAGTACTTC.